These 25 T cell receptor beta chains were sequenced from one sample in a study of cytomegalovirus exposure and HLA in healthy donors. 13 Jbeta primers and 60 Vbeta primers were used for the PCR. Libraries were prepared by immunoSEQ multiplex PCR; TCRdb keeps only in-frame clonotypes and omits some of them. The repertoire holds around 110,000 clones, with more than 65% as singletons. Sequences were obtained from PBMCs. The receptor source for this set is a man aged 30 to 39 in good health and CMV-seronegative.

The chain combines TRBV29-1 with TRBJ2-3; 8 nucleotides line up with TRBD2. This CDR3 spans 14 amino acids. CDR1 and CDR2 from the germline V gene are SQVTM and ANQGSEA. With 8 bases clipped from V and 5 bases from J, the junction kept 12 bases outside the gene matches. CDR3 in DNA: TGCAGCACTCTTACACGGGAGGGCGTAGATACGCAGTATTTT. This gives the protein CSTLTREGVDTQYF.

The V and J genes are TRBV9 and TRBJ1-4; 11 nucleotides agree with TRBD1. The CDR3 sequence is 14 residues long. J gave up 8 bases and V 3 bases, and 3 bases lay outside the gene matches. Germline loops: CDR1 SGDLS, CDR2 YYNGEE. CDR3 residues: CASSADRGQEKLFF. CDR3 nucleotides: TGTGCCAGCAGCGCGGACAGGGGGCAGGAAAAACTGTTTTTT.

The rearrangement joins TRBV25-1 to TRBJ2-1; tentative D call: TRBD1 (5 bases). The CDR3 has 14 residues. V lost 0 bases, J lost 9 bases, and 12 bases lay in between. Germline V gene sequence: CDR1 MGHDK, CDR2 SYGVNS. In DNA form, the CDR3 reads TGTGCCAGCAGTGAATATAGCAGGGTAGGTGAGCAGTTCTTC. Translated, it gives CASSEYSRVGEQFF.

This clone was counted only a few times. The chain has TRBV5-6 and TRBJ1-3; no firm D call. V was trimmed by 0 bases and J by 9 bases, leaving 16 bases between them. Germline loops: CDR1 SGHDT, CDR2 YYEEEE. The CDR3 is 15 residues long. The CDR3 DNA reads as TGTGCCAGCAGCTTGGGAGGAACCCCGGCAGCCACCATATATTTT. This codes for CASSLGGTPAATIYF.

This chain joins TRBV5-1 and TRBJ1-1; D uncertain. CDR1 and CDR2 (germline): SGHRS, YFSETQ. There are 13 residues in the CDR3. Trimming took 4 bases from V and 6 from J, leaving 13 bases between them. CDR3 DNA sequence: TGCGCCAGCAGCCAATTACCCCAGGCTGAAGCTTTCTTT. It encodes CASSQLPQAEAFF.

J is TRBJ2-5 and V is TRBV5-6; D gene unclear. Trimming took off 0 bases at V and 5 bases at J, with 2 bases between the two ends. This CDR3 is built from 11 residues. Germline V lookup: CDR1 SGHDT, CDR2 YYEEEE. CDR3 bases: TGTGCCAGCAGCTTGGCGGAGACCCAGTACTTC. Its protein is CASSLAETQYF.

The chain couples TRBV7-6 to TRBJ2-5; D is undetermined. Per the germline V gene, CDR1 is SGHVS and CDR2 is FNYEAQ. Trimming shortened V by 1 base and J by 3 bases, and 15 bases separated the two germline ends. This CDR3 has 16 amino acids. DNA for the CDR3: TGTGCCAGCAGCTTAGAGCTTGGCAGGCCCGAAGAGACCCAGTACTTC. It codes for CASSLELGRPEETQYF.

The chain is built from TRBV11-2 and TRBJ1-3, with D unclear. Germline CDR1 SGHAT, CDR2 FQNNGV. The CDR3 runs 16 residues. The germline V and J ends were trimmed by 3 bases and 0 bases, with 12 bases remaining between them. The CDR3 loop reads CASSLRRKSSGNTIYF. The CDR3 DNA sequence: TGTGCCAGCAGCTTGAGGCGGAAGAGCTCTGGAAACACCATATATTTT.

This chain joins TRBV10-3 and TRBJ2-7; TRBD2 agrees at 11 bases. Looked up from germline, CDR1 is ENHRY and CDR2 is SYGVKD. J was trimmed by 0 bases and V by 0 bases; bases with no gene match: 4. The CDR3 runs to 17 residues. CDR3 in DNA: TGTGCCATCAGTGAGTCACCCGGGACTAGCGGCTCCTACGAGCAGTACTTC. Residues: CAISESPGTSGSYEQYF.

The chain recombines TRBV27 with TRBJ1-1; D is ambiguous. The CDR3 totals 14 residues. V lost 3 bases to trimming and J lost 0 bases, with 8 bases between them. In germline, CDR1 is MNHEY, CDR2 SMNVEV (reference sequence). CDR3 amino acids: CASSFVPVNTEAFF. In DNA form, the CDR3 reads TGTGCCAGCAGTTTCGTGCCAGTGAACACTGAAGCTTTCTTT.

The rearrangement links TRBV5-6 to TRBJ1-3; D call uncertain. This CDR3 region has 13 residues. Germline V CDR1 and CDR2: SGHDT, YYEEEE. The V end was cut by 3 bases, the J end by 3 bases, with 7 bases between. The CDR3 DNA reads TGTGCCAGCAGCTCCGGGGTTGGAAACACCATATATTTT. Protein sequence: CASSSGVGNTIYF.

The CDR3 protein is CASSPPFGDYNEQFF. The CDR3 DNA reads TGTGCCAGCAGCCCCCCTTTCGGGGACTACAATGAGCAGTTCTTC. This chain uses TRBV9 with TRBJ2-1; tentative D call: TRBD2 (5 bases). The CDR3 has 15 amino acids. V shed 4 bases and J shed 3 bases, with 14 bases lying between them. Germline-derived CDR1 and CDR2 are SGDLS and YYNGEE.

CDR3: CASSPPGLAGGYEQFF. The CDR3 DNA reads as TGCGCCAGCAGCCCGCCCGGGCTAGCGGGAGGGTATGAGCAGTTCTTC. The chain links TRBV5-1 to TRBJ2-1; 12 bases align to TRBD2. Trimming at V came to 4 bases and at J to 8 bases, leaving 10 bases not matched to a gene. Germline values: CDR1 SGHRS, CDR2 YFSETQ. There are 16 residues in the CDR3.

The chain recombines TRBV2 with TRBJ2-2, with 9 positions matching TRBD1. This CDR3 has 17 amino acids. From germline, CDR1 is SNHLY and CDR2 FYNNEI. Trimming at V came to 2 bases and at J to 1 base, leaving 5 bases not matched to a gene. As DNA, the CDR3 is TGTGCCAGCAGTGAAACTCAGGGACAGGGGAACACCGGGGAGCTGTTTTTT. This gives the protein CASSETQGQGNTGELFF.

The V and J genes are TRBV28 and TRBJ1-2, with 8 bases that match TRBD1. CDR1 and CDR2 from the germline V gene are MDHEN and SYDVKM. There are 15 residues in the CDR3. The V gene end was trimmed by 6 bases and the J gene end by 4 bases; junction bases not matched to a gene: 10. CDR3 nucleotides: TGTGCCAGCAGGAGTAGATCAGGGGGCGGCTATGGCTACACCTTC. This codes for CASRSRSGGGYGYTF.

This clone turned up a few times. J is TRBJ2-7 and V is TRBV13, with 14 bases identical to TRBD2. The CDR3 is made up of 15 amino acids. Germline V gene lookup returns CDR1 PRHDT and CDR2 FYEKMQ (reference sequence). V lost 4 bases and J lost 6; bases outside the gene matches: 5. Here the CDR3 reads CASSSPGLAGVEQYF. CDR3 DNA: TGTGCCAGCAGCTCCCCGGGACTAGCGGGAGTCGAGCAGTACTTC.

The gene calls are TRBV27 and TRBJ2-1; D remains unclear. The CDR3 extends over 13 amino acids. Between the trimmed V and J ends, which lost 6 bases and 7 bases, there was a span of 13 bases. Germline CDR1 and CDR2: MNHEY and SMNVEV (reference sequence). The CDR3 reads CASSPRAINEQFF. As DNA, the CDR3 is TGTGCCAGCAGCCCCCGAGCGATAAATGAGCAGTTCTTC.

The V gene is TRBV6-4, the J gene TRBJ1-5, with a weak D call TRBD1 (5 bases). Trimming cost V 9 bases and J 7 bases, with 16 bases left between them. Germline CDR1 is MRHNA and CDR2 is SNTAGT. There are 13 residues in the CDR3. The CDR3 loop is CASSSGEDQPQHF. The CDR3 nucleotides read TGTGCCAGTTCGTCGGGGGAAGACCAGCCCCAGCATTTT.

The chain has TRBV30 and TRBJ2-7; 11 nucleotides agree with TRBD1. Germline trimming cut 8 bases from V and 3 bases from J; bases unmatched to any gene: 12. Per germline, CDR1 GTSNPN and CDR2 SVGIG (reference sequence). The CDR3 consists of 15 residues. CDR3 DNA sequence: TGTGCCGCAAAAGGGTCCGGGACAGGGGGCTACGAGCAGTACTTC. It specifies CAAKGSGTGGYEQYF.

The chain uses TRBV18 and TRBJ2-7; 8 bases fit TRBD1. The V gene end was trimmed by 4 bases and the J gene end by 4 bases; junction bases not matched to a gene: 6. The CDR3 is 14 amino acids. Germline assignment: CDR1 KGHSH and CDR2 LQKENI. The CDR3 DNA sequence: TGTGCCAGCTCACAACAGGGGGGATCGTACGAGCAGTACTTC. Translating it yields CASSQQGGSYEQYF.

Only one count was recorded for this clone. The chain is built from TRBV2 and TRBJ2-2, with a weak D call TRBD1 (6 bases). The CDR3 extends over 15 amino acids. Germline lookup yields CDR1 SNHLY and CDR2 FYNNEI. Between the trimmed V and J ends, which lost 6 bases and 4 bases, there was a span of 15 bases. The CDR3 sequence is CASRPEQGATGELFF. CDR3 bases: TGTGCCAGCAGGCCGGAACAGGGTGCCACCGGGGAGCTGTTTTTT.

This clone has only a few counts. CDR3 nucleotides: TGTGCCAGCAGCTTAGAGATAGCGGGTATCACAGATACGCAGTATTTT. This sequence encodes CASSLEIAGITDTQYF. The gene calls are TRBV13 and TRBJ2-3; 7 nucleotides match TRBD2. With 1 base clipped from V and 2 bases from J, the junction kept 6 bases outside the gene matches. CDR1 PRHDT and CDR2 FYEKMQ come from the germline V gene (reference sequence). This CDR3 is built from 16 residues.

This clone was observed a few times. The chain links TRBV27 to TRBJ1-2; perhaps TRBD1 as D (6 bases). V lost 3 bases to trimming and J lost 8 bases, with 13 bases between them. CDR1 is MNHEY, CDR2 SMNVEV, per germline (reference sequence). The CDR3 loop spans 13 amino acids. The CDR3, as DNA: TGTGCCAGCAGTTTGGGGAGGGGGTACGGCTACACCTTC. Translating it yields CASSLGRGYGYTF.

The rearrangement uses TRBV10-3 and TRBJ2-3; 9 bases line up with TRBD2. With 3 bases clipped from V and 2 bases from J, the junction kept 6 bases outside the gene matches. The CDR3 contains 16 residues. In germline, CDR1 is ENHRY, CDR2 SYGVKD. DNA of the CDR3: TGTGCCATCAGTGACCCGACTAGCGGTACCACAGATACGCAGTATTTT. Protein: CAISDPTSGTTDTQYF.

In this sample, this clone turned up a few times. The chain joins TRBV15 to TRBJ1-1; TRBD1 is a possible D gene (5 bases). This CDR3 spans 14 amino acids. The germline V and J ends were trimmed by 7 bases and 6 bases, with 18 bases remaining between them. Germline CDR1 and CDR2: LNHNV and YYDKDF (reference sequence). The CDR3 protein is CATNRGSRNSEAFF. The CDR3 DNA follows: TGTGCCACCAACCGGGGGAGCCGTAATTCTGAAGCTTTCTTT.